This T cell receptor (beta chain) was sequenced in a study of blood T cell repertoires in COVID-19. Study context: PBMCs, B-cell-depleted T cells, or T cells were the source of the cDNA or gDNA that made up the material.

V lost 3 bases to trimming and J lost 0 bases; unmatched junction nucleotides: 7. Per germline, CDR1 MGHRA and CDR2 YSYEKL. There are 16 residues in the CDR3. Original methodology: The assay estimated nucleated cells by amplifying reference gene primers. Data came from immunoSEQ multiplex PCR; TCRdb stores just in-frame clones and leaves some out. V, J and clone size derive from that table, while D and trimming were established from the DNA sequence. The sample lists 350,000 to 500,000 clones; around nine tenths were seen once. V usage is TRBV4-1 and J usage is TRBJ2-7; 8 positions match TRBD1. The sequence was obtained from a woman between 18 and 29 years old who had been exposed to COVID-19. Sequenced input: PBMCs or T cells enriched from blood (not recorded which). The DNA for the CDR3 is TGCGCCAGCAGCCAGGAGGACAGGGTAAGCTCCTACGAGCAGTACTTC. It encodes CASSQEDRVSSYEQYF.